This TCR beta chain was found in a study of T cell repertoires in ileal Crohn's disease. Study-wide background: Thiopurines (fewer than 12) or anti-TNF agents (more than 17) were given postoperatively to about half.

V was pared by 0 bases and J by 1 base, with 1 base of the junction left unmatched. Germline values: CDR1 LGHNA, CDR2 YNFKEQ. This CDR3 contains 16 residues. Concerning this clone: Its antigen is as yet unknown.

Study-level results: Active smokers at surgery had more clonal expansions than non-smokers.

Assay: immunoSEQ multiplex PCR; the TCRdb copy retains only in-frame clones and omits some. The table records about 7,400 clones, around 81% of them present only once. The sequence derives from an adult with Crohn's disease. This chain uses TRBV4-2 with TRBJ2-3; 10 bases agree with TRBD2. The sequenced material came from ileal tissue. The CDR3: CASSQDLAGGTDTQYF. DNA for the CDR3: TGTGCCAGCAGCCAAGATCTAGCGGGAGGCACAGATACGCAGTATTTT.